This section outlines one TCR beta chain sequence together with its context. Antigen: not known. In the library, individual cDNA molecules carried attached unique molecular identifiers. TCRdb independently ran MiXCR on the 5' RACE reads; one entry per CDR3 protein. The sample has around 81,000 distinct CDR3 sequences; 13% to 15% are singletons. This entry is derived from a study of early T cells in non-severe SARS-CoV-2 infection. In the study overall: Sequencing of unsorted whole blood was done on bulk RNA, leaving chains unpaired.

CDR3 length equals 12 residues. CDR1 ENHRY and CDR2 SYGVKD come from the germline V gene. Overall study results and limits: Anti-spike CD8 responses were favored by VDJdb matching, which missed private and CD4 specificities.

The gene calls are TRBV10-3 and TRBJ1-4, with D perhaps matching TRBD1 (6 bases). The receptor was isolated from an adult who was a healthcare worker with PCR-confirmed SARS-CoV-2 infection or an uninfected control (not recorded which). Material: whole blood. In nucleotides, the CDR3 is TGTGCTTCGGGAGGGGGTCAGGAAAAACTGTTTTTT. The encoded protein is CASGGGQEKLFF.